This T cell receptor (beta chain) appears in the sequencing data of a study of molecular identifiers for immune sequencing clone quantification. Overall study: RNA from around 20,000 or 100,000 naive CD8 cells was split five ways in replicates, with four sequenced. Study-wide results and caveats: Jurkat TCR RNA that was spiked in from one cell was reportedly detectable among one million naive cells.

This clonotype was observed many times. Its antigen is still unknown. MiXCR, applied by TCRdb to the PCR reads, yields one record per CDR3 protein. Of about 630,000 distinct CDR3 sequences listed, 25% are singletons. Looked up from germline, CDR1 is SQVTM and CDR2 is ANQGSEA. The CDR3 runs to 14 residues. The V end lost 4 bases, the J end lost 0 bases, and 10 bases lay between the germline ends. Naive CD8 sequencing libraries were generated from around 18,000 to 910,000 sorted cells, with 10%, 30% or 50% RNA as input. Naive CD8 T cells were picked out by sorting for CD8+CD4-CCR7+CD45RA+. The sequence was obtained from a human donor in good health. Some libraries in this study had Jurkat cell RNA spiked in. The chain couples TRBV29-1 to TRBJ2-4; no reliable D call. Sequencing input: naive CD8+ T cells from blood, with Jurkat cell RNA spiked in. Regarding subset: FACS-sorted CD8+CD4-CCR7+CD45RA+ naive T cells. Here the CDR3 reads CSVAQTGAKNIQYF. The CDR3, as DNA: TGCAGCGTTGCCCAGACGGGAGCCAAAAACATTCAGTACTTC. Looking up the rest from reference TRBV29-1 and TRBJ2-4 gives the full variable domain: SAVISQKPSRDICQRGTSLTIQCQVDSQVTMMFWYRQQPGQSLTLIATANQGSEATYESGFVIDKFPISRPNLTFSTLTVSNMSPEDSSIYLCSVAQTGAKNIQYFGAGTRLSVL.